This T cell receptor (beta chain) was retrieved from a study of blood T cell repertoires in COVID-19. Generated by immunoSEQ multiplex PCR, the TCRdb table keeps only in-frame clones and is missing some. The data contain under 250,000 clones, around 85% of them singletons. This clone was recorded a few times. The CDR3 has 14 amino acids. V shed 1 base, J shed 2 bases, and the junction held 1 base outside the gene matches. Germline V gene data show CDR1 as MDHEN and CDR2 as SYDVKM. The sequence was obtained from a man between 60 and 75 years old with acute or convalescent COVID-19. Sequenced sample: peripheral blood. The V and J genes are TRBV28 and TRBJ1-2; the match to TRBD1 covers 7 bases. CDR3 bases: TGTGCCAGCAGTTTATTGACAGGGAACTATGGCTACACCTTC. Translating it yields CASSLLTGNYGYTF.